The T cell receptor beta chain described here comes from a study of cytomegalovirus exposure and HLA in healthy donors (dated by TCRdb to the late 2010s). Concerning the study at large: In an earlier analysis of around 540 of the donors, around 300 Gb of sequence data and some 100 million unique TCR beta sequences from roughly 190 million T cells were reported. Approximately 310 gigabases of sequencing data and tens of millions of unique TCR sequences were included in an early release covering under 650 HLA-typed donors. Among the roughly 400 genotyped donors, around 81% belonged to the genetic ancestry cluster associated with self-reported Caucasian donors. The aim of the study was to test whether cataloging public T cell receptors could identify signatures of past pathogen exposure. Using immunosequencing, the study profiled T cell repertoires from 666 subjects and related those repertoires to cytomegalovirus serostatus. In addition to the first cohort of 666 subjects, a separate validation cohort of over 90 different subjects was used. To predict cytomegalovirus infection status, the study brought together high-throughput TCR immunosequencing, statistical association of individual TCRs with disease status, and machine learning. In a later analysis, previously published TCR beta repertoires from 500 to 750 donors were re-analyzed and high-resolution HLA genotyping was added so that TCR occurrence patterns could be studied. In the later analysis, no new phenotypic data were used to find candidate immune exposures; instead, reliance was placed on TCR beta sequences and their occurrence across donors. In an earlier analysis of 500 to 650 of the donors, high-throughput TCR beta sequencing was used to judge whether each TCR beta V gene segment behaved as functional or pseudogenic. Donor age, sex, ethnicity and CMV serostatus were compiled together with the repertoire data. A later genetic analysis used genome-wide SNP genotypes for about three fifths of the 666 donors, treating that subset as a discovery cohort. All discovery cohort repertoires had been generated using a single sequencing platform. Both class I and class II loci were covered by HLA typing, at four-digit resolution. Typing coverage differed by locus: A, B, C, DRB1 and DQB1 were typed in roughly 620-630 donors, DQA1 in 522, DPA1 in some 570, and DPB1 in 472. Four to six DR-DQ haplotypes were handled as single units for association and clustering, since linkage in the cohort was strong. Among almost 400 genotyped donors of the cohort, an average of around 240,000 unique TCR beta nucleotide sequences were sequenced per donor, around 18% of them non-productive.

The cohort consisted of 600 to 750 healthy bone marrow donors. All cohort members were sampled while nominally healthy, although unrecorded immune exposures were likely present. The donor was CMV seronegative and was included in the group of several hundred seronegative cohort members. A peripheral blood sample was collected from each donor, and TCR beta sequencing was performed on peripheral blood mononuclear cells. The Qiagen DNeasy Blood Extraction Kit was used to extract genomic DNA from the blood cell samples. The receptor library was made with the immunoSEQ multiplex PCR assay. For the multiplex PCR, a mixture combining 60 forward primers for TCR Vbeta segments and 13 reverse primers for TCR Jbeta segments was used. The CDR3 region of rearranged TCR beta genes was amplified from genomic DNA by a multiplex PCR assay. Amplified TCR beta libraries were sequenced as 87-base-pair reads on the Illumina HiSeq System. Concerning the study's data processing: Across the 500 to 700 repertoires, a later analysis counted 80 million or so unique TCR beta chains, roughly 11 million of which were shared by at least two donors. To remove PCR and sequencing errors, raw reads were error-corrected and collapsed into unique sequences using a nearest-neighbor algorithm that merged closely related sequences. V, D and J gene segments were assigned by aligning CDR3 sequences to IMGT reference sequences. For a sequence to be retained, a match of at least six nucleotides was required to both a V gene segment and a J gene segment. Rearrangements were classified as productive when the CDR3 lacked stop codons and remained in frame with V and J, and all other rearrangements were classified as non-productive. Following IMGT convention, CDR3 was defined as the stretch from the second conserved V-encoded cysteine to the conserved J-encoded phenylalanine. The earlier analysis of about 590 of the donors excluded sequences that lacked an unambiguous match to a single V gene segment. In an earlier analysis of around 600 of the donors, V segments were called functional above 56.7% productive rearrangements and were called segregating when the between-donor standard deviation exceeded 5%. A statistical classification framework was developed to diagnose cytomegalovirus status using the catalog of TCR beta chain sequences. V and J gene assignment, in a later analysis, came from comparing TCR nucleotide sequences with IMGT/GENE-DB human TR gene sequences. Using the TCRdist pipeline, a later analysis assigned CDR3 sequences along with most-parsimonious VDJ recombination scenarios. A later analysis defined each TCR beta chain by its CDR3 amino acid sequence plus V-gene family, and excluded reads lacking a unique V-gene family. As a way to deal with suspected cross-contamination and a sequencing artifact, a later analysis dropped 450 to 700 nucleotide sequences that were highly shared and had low generation probability. In a later analysis, a clonal expansion index for each public chain was calculated from normalized within-repertoire ranks of inferred template counts. In a later analysis, generation probabilities were computed using a VDJ recombination model fitted to out-of-frame rearrangements, and the results were checked against IGoR. In a later analysis, TCR-TCR, TCR-HLA and TCR-CMV co-occurrence was scored with hypergeometric tests, and a repertoire-size bias correction was applied to TCR pairs. To estimate false discovery rates, a later analysis permuted the HLA or CMV assignments 20 times. A later analysis grouped co-occurring TCRs with DBSCAN, adding TCRdist sequence similarity when clustering within HLA-allele-positive subsets. Repertoires with fewer than 30,000 or more than 120,000 public chains were left out of co-occurrence clustering, as were about 5 repertoires with anomalous nucleotide sharing. As stored in TCRdb, this immuneACCESS dataset retains in-frame rearrangements with V and J assigned. A fraction of the clones does not appear; measured against another copy, unresolved V genes explain less than half of the discrepancy, and the remainder lacks a known reason. The V and J calls and the clone size are those of that table, but D and trimming were determined from the DNA. The table for this sample lists approximately 130,000 clones; 70% to 80% of them were counted only once. The ten largest clones capture more than 3% of the sample.

Comment on this clone: Its antigen target is currently unknown. No qualities accompany the bases; no much larger clone lies one base away.

CDR1 and CDR2 are drawn from the germline V gene (reference sequence): PRHDT, FYEKMQ. Trimming removed 1 base from V and 9 bases from J, leaving 10 bases between the germline ends. From cysteine to phenylalanine, the CDR3 is 13 amino acids long. CDR3 DNA only is kept here, 39 bases in frame from base 1. Broader findings and caveats from the paper: Because some donors lacked HLA typing at each locus, the association tests relied only on the typed subset. A further reported finding was that TCR beta sequences accurately predicted the HLA-A and HLA-B alleles for most subjects in the first cohort. According to a later analysis, TCR association rates differed among HLA loci, with DRB1 alleles showing the most associated TCRs and HLA-C alleles showing the fewest. The sequencing pipeline was judged likely to have produced a cluster of highly shared sequence variants as a technical artifact. V-gene and J-gene trimming of TCR beta chains was associated with a missense DCLRE1C variant in a later genetic analysis, and the association was replicated in an independent cohort. The study gave a list of under 200 TCR beta chains associated with cytomegalovirus. The authors suggested that the approach could potentially be extended to other disease states and immunological phenotypes. In a later analysis, most CMV-associated TCR beta chains were found to appear HLA-restricted, with HLA associations seemingly driven largely by CMV exposure. In a later genetic analysis, fewer N-insertions in productive TCRs were reported among donors in an Asian-associated ancestry cluster than the approximately 670-donor mean. Presence/absence analyses assumed roughly uniform sequencing depth across donors, an assumption that may not hold. The classifier was reported to diagnose cytomegalovirus status with high specificity and sensitivity in both the original cohort and the validation cohort. When HLA alleles, especially DR and DQ, strongly co-occurred, TCR associations were difficult to assign to individual alleles. Correlated functional status among segregating V segments might reflect linkage disequilibrium, but an unknown experimental factor could not be ruled out. In vitro tests confirmed that three of the cytomegalovirus-associated TCR beta chains recognize cytomegalovirus antigens. In a later analysis, HLA-associated TCR beta chains were found to be more clonally expanded and to have lower generation probabilities than equally common non-associated chains. Because counts were too low, 15 to 20 rarely observed V segments, including chromosome 9 orphons, were left out of the earlier analysis of over 550 of the donors. The cohort was sequenced for TCR beta chains only, and without alpha or paired-chain data the features that could be detected were limited. Broadly in line with IMGT annotations, most TCR beta V segments showed up in productive rearrangements about 87% or about 30% of the time in an earlier analysis of around 550 of the donors. Because the 87-base-pair reads could not distinguish some IMGT-functional V segments, including TRBV6-2 and TRBV6-3, those segments were excluded. A later analysis associated 16,951 TCR beta sequences with specific HLA alleles at a false discovery rate of 0.05. According to a later analysis, parvovirus B19, influenza, CMV and Epstein-Barr virus appeared linked to several top co-occurrence clusters. The only immune exposure information available for the cohort was CMV serostatus. While some public TCRs were present in many individuals, most TCR sequences turned up only very rarely across donors.

The source is a man aged 30-40 years in good health and CMV-seronegative. The rearrangement combines TRBV13 with TRBJ2-1; TRBD2 could be the D gene, as 5 bases match. Sequences were obtained from PBMCs. The nucleotide sequence reads as follows: TGTGCCAGCAGCTTAGACCGGGAAGGTGAGCAGTTCTTC. This gives the protein CASSLDREGEQFF.